What follows are 8 T cell receptor beta chains derived from one specimen sequenced in a study of OX40 agonist ivuxolimab in advanced cancers. Clones were sequenced by immunoSEQ multiplex PCR, and TCRdb holds only the in-frame ones, with some missing. This table has tens of thousands of clones, over 75% appearing once. Sequenced material: CD4+ or CD8+ T cells sorted from blood, taken in a trial of the OX40 agonist ivuxolimab. All receptors derive from an adult with an advanced solid tumor such as melanoma, head and neck, liver or kidney cancer.

J is TRBJ2-1 and V is TRBV7-2, with 7 bases that match TRBD1. The V gene's germline CDR1 is SGHTA and CDR2 FQGNSA. The CDR3 totals 17 residues. V lost 4 bases and J lost 0; bases outside the gene matches: 9. The CDR3 DNA sequence: TGTGCCAGCAGCTCAAACAGGGGAACGAGCTCCTACAATGAGCAGTTCTTC. Amino acids: CASSSNRGTSSYNEQFF.

V usage is TRBV19 and J usage is TRBJ1-3; 7 nucleotides line up with TRBD1. J gave up 2 bases and V 4 bases, and 5 bases lay outside the gene matches. The germline V gene encodes CDR1 LNHDA and CDR2 SQIVND (reference sequence). The CDR3 length is 15 residues. The CDR3 coding sequence is TGTGCCAGTAGTACATCCGGGACAGCTGGAAACACCATATATTTT. This sequence encodes CASSTSGTAGNTIYF.

V usage is TRBV6-1 and J usage is TRBJ2-3; D is uncertain. The CDR3 runs to 13 residues. Per germline, CDR1 MNHNS and CDR2 SASEGT. Trimming cost V 2 bases and J 1 base, with 4 bases left between them. The CDR3 DNA follows: TGTGCCAGCAGTGAAAGGGGCACAGATACGCAGTATTTT. Its translation is CASSERGTDTQYF.

This chain uses TRBV7-6 with TRBJ2-1; 7 positions match TRBD2. V lost 0 bases and J lost 7; bases outside the gene matches: 12. This CDR3 comprises 17 residues. Per the germline V gene, CDR1 is SGHVS and CDR2 is FNYEAQ. The CDR3 is CASSLAGGGVSGNEQFF. The CDR3 bases are TGTGCCAGCAGCTTAGCTGGCGGGGGTGTTTCTGGGAATGAGCAGTTCTTC.

This clone was found once. V usage is TRBV18 and J usage is TRBJ1-1, with D perhaps TRBD1 (5 bases). Germline values: CDR1 KGHSH, CDR2 LQKENI. The CDR3 loop spans 13 amino acids. Trimming removed 3 bases at V and 6 bases at J, with 11 bases between. The DNA of the CDR3 is TGTGCCAGCTCACCCAGGGAGGCTGCTGAAGCTTTCTTT. Amino acids: CASSPREAAEAFF.

The chain is built from TRBV6-1 and TRBJ1-2; D is unclear. The CDR3 runs to 16 residues. Trimming took off 4 bases at V and 0 bases at J, with 15 bases between the two ends. The germline V gene encodes CDR1 MNHNS and CDR2 SASEGT. The CDR3 DNA follows: TGTGCCAGCAGTGTCCCCGCGGGCAGGTCTAACTATGGCTACACCTTC. It encodes CASSVPAGRSNYGYTF.

The chain employs TRBV30 and TRBJ2-3, with 11 bases identical to TRBD2. The germline gives CDR1 GTSNPN, CDR2 SVGIG (reference sequence). The J segment lost 0 bases and the V segment lost 0 bases, leaving 8 bases of the junction unmatched. The CDR3 is 18 amino acids. The DNA of the CDR3 is TGTGCCTGGAGTGTAGGGCTAGCGGGGGGTTTTAGCACAGATACGCAGTATTTT. It is translated as CAWSVGLAGGFSTDTQYF.

The chain employs TRBV13 and TRBJ2-3, with D unresolved. Between the trimmed V and J ends, which lost 4 bases and 4 bases, there was a span of 9 bases. CDR3 length equals 13 residues. Germline V gene lookup returns CDR1 PRHDT and CDR2 FYEKMQ (reference sequence). Here the CDR3 reads CASSSRQADTQYF. The CDR3 DNA sequence: TGTGCCAGCAGCTCCCGCCAGGCAGATACGCAGTATTTT. Complete variable domain (other parts from reference TRBV13 and TRBJ2-3): AAGVIQSPRHLIKEKRETATLKCYPIPRHDTVYWYQQGPGQDPQFLISFYEKMQSDKGSIPDRFSAQQFSDYHSELNMSSLELGDSALYFCASSSRQADTQYFGPGTRLTVL.